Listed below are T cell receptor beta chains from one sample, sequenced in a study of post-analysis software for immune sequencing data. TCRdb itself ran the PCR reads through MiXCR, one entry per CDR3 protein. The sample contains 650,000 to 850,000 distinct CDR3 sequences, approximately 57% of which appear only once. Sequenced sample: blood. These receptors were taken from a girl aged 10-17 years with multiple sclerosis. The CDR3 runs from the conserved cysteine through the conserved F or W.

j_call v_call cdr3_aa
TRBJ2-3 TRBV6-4 CASSDSDGSGTQYF
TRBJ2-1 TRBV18 CASSRRQYNEQFF
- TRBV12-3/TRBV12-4 CASIKGGPYEQYF
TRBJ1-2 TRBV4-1 CASSQVSDRGFRGYTF
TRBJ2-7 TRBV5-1 CASSQGLRPQSSYEQYF
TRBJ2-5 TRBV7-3 CASSPGYGPQYF
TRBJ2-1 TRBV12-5 CAGGLAGGWANEQFF
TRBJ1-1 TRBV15 CATSLGGTNTEAFF
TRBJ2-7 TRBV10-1 CASSANFYEQYF
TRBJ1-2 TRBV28 CASSLRDRGRPYYGYTF
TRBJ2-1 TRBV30 CACNQGDRAYNEQFF
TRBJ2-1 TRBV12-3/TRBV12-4 CASSFTGTSGRGGQFF
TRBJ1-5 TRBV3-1 CASSDRPGQGKGRGNQPQHF
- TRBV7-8 CASSSGGSWTQYF
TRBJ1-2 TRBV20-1 CSAFCVGATGYTF
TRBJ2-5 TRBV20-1 CSASPGTNQETQYF
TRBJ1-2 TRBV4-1 CASSQEGIEGYTF
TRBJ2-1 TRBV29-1 CSATSGRVDNEQFF
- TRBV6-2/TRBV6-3 CASSYSLTDTYEQYF
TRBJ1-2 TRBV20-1 CSAREPGHYGYTF